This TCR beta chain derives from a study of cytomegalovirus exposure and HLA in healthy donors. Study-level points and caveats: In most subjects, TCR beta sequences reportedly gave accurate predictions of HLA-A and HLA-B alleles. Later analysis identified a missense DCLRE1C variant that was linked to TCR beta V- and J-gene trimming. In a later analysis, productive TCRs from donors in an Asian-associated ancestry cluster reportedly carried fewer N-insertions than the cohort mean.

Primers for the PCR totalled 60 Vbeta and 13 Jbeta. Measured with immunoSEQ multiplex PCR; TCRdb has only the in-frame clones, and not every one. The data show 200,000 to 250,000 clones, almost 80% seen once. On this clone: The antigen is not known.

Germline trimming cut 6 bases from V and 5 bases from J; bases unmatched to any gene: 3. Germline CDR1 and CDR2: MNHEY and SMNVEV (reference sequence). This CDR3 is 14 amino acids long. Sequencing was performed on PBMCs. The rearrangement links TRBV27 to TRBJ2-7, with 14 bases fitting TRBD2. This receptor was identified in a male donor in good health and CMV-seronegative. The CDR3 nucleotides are TGTGCCAGCAGCCGGGGACTAGCGGGAGACGAGCAGTACTTC. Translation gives CASSRGLAGDEQYF.